This T cell receptor (beta chain) was documented in a study of blood T cell repertoires in COVID-19. Overall study: The study drew acute and convalescent COVID-19 samples from the United States, Italy and Spain.

Original methodology: Amplification from reference gene primers served as the basis for estimated nucleated cell counts. Some clones are missing from TCRdb's copy, which holds only in-frame ones; the method was immunoSEQ multiplex PCR. Clone size and V and J calls were adopted from that table, with D and trimming inferred from the DNA. The sample carries about 480,000 clones, roughly 90% recorded once. Participants spanned ages about 18 to 100 years and resided in roughly 22 US areas. Before being deemed recovered, Cohort 3 donors had two negative PCRs, clearance, or symptom resolution. Germline V lookup: CDR1 DFQATT, CDR2 SNEGSKA (reference sequence). Trimming pared 3 bases from V and 5 bases from J, leaving 5 bases between. This CDR3 region has 11 residues. This clone has a single count.

The TCR sequence derives from a woman aged 40-49 years who had recovered from COVID-19. Sequencing was carried out using PBMCs or T cells enriched from blood (not recorded which). The chain has TRBV20-1 and TRBJ2-1, with D perhaps TRBD2 (5 bases). The CDR3 sequence is CSASGDNEQFF. DNA of the CDR3: TGCAGTGCTAGCGGGGACAATGAGCAGTTCTTC.